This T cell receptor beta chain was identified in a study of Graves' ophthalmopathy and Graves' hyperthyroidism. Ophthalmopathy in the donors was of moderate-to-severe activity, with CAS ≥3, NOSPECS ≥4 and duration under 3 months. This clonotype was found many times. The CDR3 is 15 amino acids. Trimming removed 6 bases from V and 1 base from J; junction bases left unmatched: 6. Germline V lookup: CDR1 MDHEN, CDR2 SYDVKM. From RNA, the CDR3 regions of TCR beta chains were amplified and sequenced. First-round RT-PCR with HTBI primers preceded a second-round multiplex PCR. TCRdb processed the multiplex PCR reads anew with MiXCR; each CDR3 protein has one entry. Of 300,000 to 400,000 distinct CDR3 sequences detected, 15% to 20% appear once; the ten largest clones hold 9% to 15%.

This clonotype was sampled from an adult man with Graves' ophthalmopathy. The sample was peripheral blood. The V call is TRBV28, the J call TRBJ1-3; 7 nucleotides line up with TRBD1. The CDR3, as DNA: TGTGCCAGCAGGACCGGGACAGATTCTGGAAACACCATATATTTT. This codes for CASRTGTDSGNTIYF.